The text below deals with one T cell receptor beta chain. Its antigen is currently unknown. The sample belongs to a study of CD8 T cells in ankylosing spondylitis. Overall study results and limits: Seemingly characteristic of ankylosing spondylitis blood was a TCR beta motif consisting of eight highly homologous variants. In ankylosing spondylitis patients, matched synovial fluid reportedly showed significant enrichment of disease-linked clones. Clones linked to the disease showed a CD8+ phenotype. They occurred at relatively low frequencies in peripheral blood. Earlier literature documents some of the motif variants in reactive arthritis synovial fluid and blood.

The V end was cut by 2 bases, the J end by 3 bases, with 10 bases between. The CDR3 spans 14 residues. Germline V gene lookup returns CDR1 SGHTA and CDR2 FQGNSA. Quantitative barcoded 5'-RACE was used to prepare TCR beta libraries. TCRdb reprocessed the 5' RACE reads via MiXCR and lists one record per CDR3 protein. The sample shows 700,000 to 1,000,000 distinct CDR3 sequences, 12% of them seen only once. Sequencing was performed on blood, either unsorted or a sorted T cell fraction (not recorded which). The V call is TRBV7-2, the J call TRBJ1-2; D is uncertain. The receptor was isolated from a male donor with ankylosing spondylitis. CDR3 sequence reads: CASSLSGTHYGYTF. In nucleotides, the CDR3 is TGTGCCAGCAGCTTATCGGGCACACACTATGGCTACACCTTC.